This T cell receptor (beta chain) was captured in a study of blood T cells in healthy people across ages. Study-wide background: Template-switching capture recovered about one barcoded beta molecule per two T cells. Study results and limitations: Nothing was known about donor CMV status, and this possibly confounded expanded clonotype changes.

From germline, CDR1 is SGHDN and CDR2 FVKESK. The CDR3 runs to 15 residues. Primed by a sample-barcoded 5' primer and a J-beta primer mix, a second PCR proceeded for roughly 7 to 12 cycles. TCRdb used MiXCR to reprocess the 5' RACE reads, holding one entry per CDR3 protein. Among 500,000 to 700,000 distinct CDR3 sequences listed, about 30% were seen once. Researchers report isolating at least 6.5 million PBMCs per sample. To note about this clonotype: Its antigen is not identified. This may arise from a read error, as a much more abundant clone is one base away.

The material sequenced was blood. The source is a woman of 80 years or more in good health. This chain connects TRBV14 to TRBJ1-4, with D possibly being TRBD1 (5 bases). CDR3 amino acids: CASSPRGATNEKRFF. CDR3 DNA sequence: TGTGCCAGCAGCCCTAGGGGTGCAACTAATGAAAAACGGTTTTTT. Together with reference TRBV14 and TRBJ1-4, the CDR3 gives the full variable domain: EAGVTQFPSHSVIEKGQTVTLRCDPISGHDNLYWYRRVMGKEIKFLLHFVKESKQDESGMPNNRFLAERTGGTYSTLKVQPAELEDSGVYFCASSPRGATNEKRFFGSGTQLSVL.